This T cell receptor beta chain emerged from a study of beta chain features in type 1 diabetes listed by TCRdb under 2018. With regard to the full study: No differences in mean age, gender distribution, total cell number or subset yield were found between patients and healthy donors. The study compared the TCRB repertoires of sorted circulating CD4+ T cell subsets in recently diagnosed type 1 diabetes patients with those in matched healthy donors. A total of approximately 99,000,000 sorted cells were examined across all samples, and RNA yield correlated strongly with the number of cells per subset. Regulatory and stem cell-like memory subsets were isolated from only 8 patients and roughly eight healthy donors, whereas naive and central memory subsets came from all 30 or so donors.

The entire isolated RNA was reverse transcribed using the High Capacity cDNA Reverse Transcription Kit, and thus expressed TCRB transcripts were sequenced. Deep immunoSEQ sequencing was applied to naive, central memory and regulatory T cell samples, giving an average of around 4 million total reads per sample. After sorted cells were lysed in RLT buffer, RNA was extracted with DNase-treated RNeasy Micro or Mini kits, with the choice depending on cell number. Each cell subset was processed on its own to prevent cross-contamination, while patient and healthy donor samples were processed together. Using the immunoSEQ multiplex PCR, TCRB sequences were amplified from cDNA into 87-bp fragments spanning the CDR3 region. Amplicons were sequenced on the Illumina HiSeq platform. For the original study's pipeline: Synthetic template baselines were used to correct PCR bias computationally, reads within Hamming distance 2 were collapsed, and singletons that could not be merged were discarded. Reads were aligned against IMGT to assign V, D and J genes, CDR3 length and insertions or deletions at six rearrangement sites. Within each subset, clonotype counts were normalized to sorted cell number, and only after that were true diversity and Gini coefficients computed with the tcR R package. Repertoire sharing was quantified using the overlap coefficient calculated on TCRB nucleotide sequences. Out-of-frame TCRB sequences from naive cells were analyzed as a proxy for the pre-selection repertoire. The immuneACCESS repertoire file appears here via TCRdb, limited to in-frame rearrangements. These files lack a portion of the clones; in checked studies, under half of the deficit traces to unresolved V genes, and the cause of the others is not known. That table is the source of V, J and clone size, and D and trimming were worked out from the DNA. The sample records over 350,000 clones, about 15% of which are singletons. Of the sample, approximately 0.02% is held by the ten largest clones.

Points the paper makes about the study in general: In all four CD4+ subsets, TCRB CDR3 length was moderately but significantly shorter in type 1 diabetes patients. Naive, central memory and regulatory TCRB repertoires appeared more similar among patients than among healthy donors. PCR might favor shorter templates, but patient and control samples were amplified and corrected together, so any skew would affect both groups equally. Because cDNA rather than genomic DNA was sequenced, highly expressing activated cells could have been over-represented, although no difference in activation and CD3 levels was found between groups. Only small numbers of individuals were included in the HLA sub-analyses, which left unresolved whether HLA type had any influence on TCRB rearrangement. At VDJ recombination sites, patients with type 1 diabetes made fewer insertions and deleted more nucleotides, a pattern implying thymic rearrangement abnormalities.

From each donor, a single peripheral blood sample of around 120 mL on average was drawn into heparinised tubes. A BD FACSAria II and a panel including CD45RO, CCR7, CD25, CD127, CD95 and CD27 were used to sort naive, central memory, regulatory and stem cell-like memory CD4+ T cells. A purity above 95% was achieved for all sorted populations. PBMCs were isolated right away by Lymphoprep density gradient centrifugation and were stained directly, without culture. So that batch effects would be minimized, each experiment stained and sorted samples in pairs, pairing one healthy donor with one patient. V is pared back by 0 bases and J by 0 bases, with 17 bases lying between the germline termini. From cysteine to phenylalanine, the CDR3 is 18 amino acids long. Just CDR3 DNA is preserved here, 54 bases in frame from base 1. This clone was found a few times. What antigen it recognizes has not been identified. No base-level quality is on record; no much larger clone is a single base apart.

The chain is made from TRBV6-7 and TRBJ1-2; the D gene cannot be named for sure. TRBV6-7 is identified as an open reading frame with a role that is uncertain. Sequenced material: naive CD4+ T cells from blood. The sample's cell subset or site label, in plain terms: true naive CD4+ T cells. The sequence was collected from a woman between 18 and 29 years old in good health. The bases read TGTGCCAGCAGTTACTCGATGATCGCCGATAGCGCTAACTATGGCTACACCTTC. The encoded protein is CASSYSMIADSANYGYTF.